Following are 32 T cell receptor beta chains from one sample sequenced in a study of T cells after yellow fever vaccination. TCRdb re-called the 5' RACE reads with MiXCR, one entry per CDR3 protein. The data contain under 400,000 distinct CDR3 sequences, 11% of them seen just once; the ten biggest clones take up more than 15%. This specimen was PBMCs, taken on the day of the first yellow fever vaccination. Source of these receptors: a man between 18 and 35 years old who received the YFV17D yellow fever vaccine.

This clonotype showed up just a few times. The chain is built from TRBV20-1 and TRBJ2-7; 8 nucleotides match TRBD2. Germline V CDR1 and CDR2: DFQATT, SNEGSKA (reference sequence). V shed 7 bases, J shed 4 bases, and the junction held 9 bases outside the gene matches. The CDR3 runs 13 residues. CDR3 nucleotides: TGCAGTGGAAGTGACGGGGGGGCGTACGAGCAGTACTTC. Its protein product is CSGSDGGAYEQYF.

The chain couples TRBV5-1 to TRBJ2-4; D is possibly TRBD2 (6 bases). The germline gives CDR1 SGHRS, CDR2 YFSETQ. The CDR3 contains 14 residues. V gave up 2 bases and J gave up 8 bases, with 14 bases separating them. The CDR3 DNA is TGCGCCAGCAGCTTTTCTGGCGGGGAATACATTCAGTACTTC. Translating it yields CASSFSGGEYIQYF.

Many counts were recorded for this clonotype. In DNA, the CDR3 is TGCAGCACTGCCGTTCTGGCCCCTGGCAATCAGCCCCAGCATTTT. Protein: CSTAVLAPGNQPQHF. The rearrangement uses TRBV20-1 and TRBJ1-5; D gene unclear. Germline V CDR1 and CDR2: DFQATT, SNEGSKA (reference sequence). The CDR3 is 15 amino acids.

This clonotype was detected only a few times. The V call is TRBV29-1, the J call TRBJ2-7, with D perhaps matching TRBD2 (5 bases). The CDR3 is made up of 14 amino acids. V was cut by 4 bases and J by 7 bases, with 20 bases left in between. CDR1 and CDR2 from the germline V gene are SQVTM and ANQGSEA. The CDR3 DNA is TGCAGCGTTGGGTGGGGAGAGAGGGCCTCAGAGCAGTACTTC. Translation: CSVGWGERASEQYF.

The chain combines TRBV6-1 with TRBJ2-5, with D perhaps given as TRBD1 or TRBD2 (5 bases each). This CDR3 region has 15 residues. Germline CDR1 and CDR2: MNHNS and SASEGT. Trimming took 7 bases from V and 5 from J, leaving 20 bases between them. The CDR3 coding sequence is TGTGCCAGCACCGAATTCGGGGCCAGTGTCGAGACCCAGTACTTC. Translation gives CASTEFGASVETQYF.

The gene calls are TRBV6-1 and TRBJ1-6; no clear D gene. With 8 bases removed from V and 5 bases from J, the gap between germline ends came to 10 bases. CDR1 is MNHNS and CDR2 is SASEGT in the germline V gene. The CDR3 has 13 amino acids. The CDR3 here is CASRARDNSPLHF. The CDR3 DNA follows: TGTGCCAGCCGAGCTAGGGATAATTCACCCCTCCACTTT.

The V call is TRBV6-5, the J call TRBJ1-1; D may be TRBD1 (5 bases). The CDR3 has 14 amino acids. The germline V gene has CDR1 MNHEY and CDR2 SVGAGI. The germline V and J ends were trimmed by 0 bases and 8 bases, with 13 bases remaining between them. The CDR3, as DNA: TGTGCCAGCAGTTACTCTTCAACAGGTTCCGAAGCTTTCTTT. It specifies CASSYSSTGSEAFF.

Concerning this clonotype: The CDR3 carries no conserved terminal phenylalanine or tryptophan, so it likely arises from a read error. Because the CDR3's place on the DNA is in doubt, the DNA is left out and the CDR3 is given as listed by TCRdb. V usage is TRBV18 and J usage is TRBJ2-7; the D call in the table, TRBD2, was not verified against the DNA. Germline CDR1 is KGHSH and CDR2 is LQKENI. The CDR3 is made up of 12 amino acids, end residues included. The CDR3 reads CASSPLGLPSAP.

Ten or more counts support this clonotype. The chain couples TRBV5-1 to TRBJ2-2; possible D gene TRBD1, 6 bases. CDR3 length: 15 amino acids. V gave up 4 bases and J gave up 4 bases, with 14 bases separating them. Per germline, CDR1 SGHRS and CDR2 YFSETQ. The CDR3 bases are TGCGCCAGCAGCCCACGACAGGATTTCACCGGGGAGCTGTTTTTT. Protein: CASSPRQDFTGELFF.

The table lists this clonotype with a few counts. The V call is TRBV6-2 or TRBV6-3, the J call TRBJ2-3, with D uncertain. The CDR3 is 11 amino acids. The V end lost 8 bases, the J end lost 4 bases, and 7 bases lay between the germline ends. Germline CDR1 and CDR2: MNHEY and SVGEGT. This CDR3 reads CASGSPDTQYF. Here the CDR3 DNA reads TGTGCCAGCGGTAGCCCAGATACGCAGTATTTT.

The chain recombines TRBV3-1 with TRBJ2-7; 10 bases are a match to TRBD1. V was pared by 5 bases and J by 2 bases, with 9 bases of the junction left unmatched. This CDR3 region has 16 residues. CDR1 is LGHDT and CDR2 is YNNKEL in the germline V gene (reference sequence). CDR3 nucleotides: TGTGCCAGCAGCAACTCGCGACAGGGGGCCCCCTACGAGCAGTACGTC. This codes for CASSNSRQGAPYEQYV.

This clonotype occurred many times. This rearrangement joins TRBV7-2 to TRBJ2-7; TRBD2 aligns across 8 bases. Germline trimming cut 2 bases from V and 5 bases from J; bases unmatched to any gene: 5. This CDR3 contains 14 residues. Germline CDR1 is SGHTA and CDR2 is FQGNSA. The CDR3 DNA reads as TGTGCCAGCAGCTTATCGACTAGCGCAGACGAGCAGTACTTC. It translates to CASSLSTSADEQYF.

This clonotype was detected a few times. The rearrangement links TRBV12-3 or TRBV12-4 to TRBJ2-5; D not resolved. The CDR3 length is 13 residues. V shed 2 bases and J shed 0 bases, with 4 bases lying between them. The CDR3 DNA sequence: TGTGCCAGCAGTTTAATCAACCAAGAGACCCAGTACTTC. It translates to CASSLINQETQYF.

This chain connects TRBV20-1 to TRBJ1-2; D not certain. Trimming pared 4 bases from V and 4 bases from J, leaving 13 bases between. Germline V gene sequence: CDR1 DFQATT, CDR2 SNEGSKA (reference sequence). This CDR3 is built from 13 residues. CDR3 residues: CSATRLGGYGYTF. The CDR3 nucleotides read TGCAGTGCTACAAGACTGGGTGGCTATGGCTACACCTTC.

This clonotype was picked up a small number of times. The chain recombines TRBV5-1 with TRBJ1-5; TRBD1 might be the D (5 bases). The CDR3 covers 15 residues. V gave up 4 bases and J gave up 5 bases, with 16 bases separating them. The V gene's germline CDR1 is SGHRS and CDR2 YFSETQ. The CDR3, as DNA: TGCGCCAGCAGCGTTCAGGGTAGAAGGGATCAGCCCCAGCATTTT. It codes for CASSVQGRRDQPQHF.

This clonotype was counted a few times. The chain employs TRBV7-2 and TRBJ2-7; a possible D gene is TRBD1 (6 bases). The CDR3 covers 14 residues. Germline loops: CDR1 SGHTA, CDR2 FQGNSA. Trimming took 3 bases from V and 2 from J, leaving 11 bases between them. The CDR3: CASSLTGGTYEQYV. For the CDR3, the DNA is TGTGCCAGCAGCTTGACAGGTGGAACCTACGAGCAGTACGTC.

This sequence joins TRBV5-4 and TRBJ2-5; tentative D call: TRBD2 (5 bases). In germline, CDR1 is SGHNT, CDR2 YYREEE (reference sequence). With 10 bases removed from V and 5 bases from J, the gap between germline ends came to 15 bases. This CDR3 contains 12 residues. The CDR3 is CACAAEAETQYF. The CDR3 coding sequence is TGTGCCTGCGCGGCGGAGGCTGAGACCCAGTACTTC.

This clonotype occurred a few times. The CDR3 spells CASSQVRDEQFF. Here the CDR3 DNA reads TGCGCCAGCAGCCAAGTAAGGGATGAGCAGTTCTTC. The chain has TRBV4-1 and TRBJ2-1; D is uncertain. Trimming cost V 1 base and J 8 bases, with 6 bases left between them. The CDR3 is 12 residues long. Germline loops: CDR1 MGHRA, CDR2 YSYEKL.

This clonotype has just a few counts. The rearrangement links TRBV4-1 to TRBJ2-1; 7 nucleotides agree with TRBD2. The CDR3 length is 15 residues. In germline, CDR1 is MGHRA, CDR2 YSYEKL. V shed 0 bases, J shed 2 bases, and the junction held 1 base outside the gene matches. This chain's CDR3 is CASSQEGGAYNEQFF. The CDR3 bases are TGCGCCAGCAGCCAAGAGGGGGGGGCCTACAATGAGCAGTTCTTC.

This clonotype was seen at least ten times. This chain joins TRBV5-1 and TRBJ2-1, with 11 bases that match TRBD1. Germline V CDR1 and CDR2: SGHRS, YFSETQ. V was clipped by 7 bases and J by 6 bases; unmatched bases: 6. The CDR3 runs 14 residues. CDR3 protein: CASRTGTGGNEQFF. The CDR3 bases are TGCGCCAGCCGAACCGGGACAGGGGGCAATGAGCAGTTCTTC.

This clonotype was picked up a small number of times. CDR3 nucleotides: TGTGCCAGCAGTTTATTGGGCAGTCTGGGTGAAGCTTTCTTT. Amino acid sequence: CASSLLGSLGEAFF. This chain links TRBV27 with TRBJ1-1; D gene uncertain. Trimming stripped 1 base from V and 7 bases from J, with 13 bases between. CDR1 is MNHEY and CDR2 is SMNVEV in the germline V gene (reference sequence). The CDR3 has 14 amino acids.

This clonotype was counted a single time. The genes are TRBV29-1 and TRBJ2-3, with a tentative D call TRBD2 (5 bases). Germline values: CDR1 SQVTM, CDR2 ANQGSEA. Trimming stripped 4 bases from V and 2 bases from J, with 16 bases between. The CDR3 spans 15 residues. CDR3 coding DNA: TGCAGCGTTGGACAATTCGACTATACCACAGATACGCAGTATTTT. Translation gives CSVGQFDYTTDTQYF.

There are many counts of this clonotype. The V call is TRBV5-6, the J call TRBJ1-5; no reliable D call. Trimming cost V 2 bases and J 3 bases, with 9 bases left between them. In germline, CDR1 is SGHDT, CDR2 YYEEEE. The CDR3 totals 14 residues. CDR3 sequence (DNA): TGTGCCAGCAGCTTACGGGGAATCAATCAGCCCCAGCATTTT. It specifies CASSLRGINQPQHF.

This clonotype was detected ten times or more. The chain joins TRBV7-2 to TRBJ2-2; D ambiguous. CDR1 is SGHTA, CDR2 FQGNSA, per germline. The length of the CDR3 is 12 residues. Trimming removed 1 base from V and 7 bases from J, with 4 bases in between. CDR3 nucleotides: TGTGCCAGCAGCTTAGTTGGCGGGGAGCTGTTTTTT. Translated, it gives CASSLVGGELFF.

The chain uses TRBV12-3 or TRBV12-4 and TRBJ2-2; 11 bases are shared with TRBD2. CDR3 size: 16 residues. V lost 3 bases to trimming and J lost 3 bases; unmatched junction nucleotides: 3. In DNA form, the CDR3 reads TGTGCCAGCAGTTTGGGACTAGCGGTTGACACCGGGGAGCTGTTTTTT. It encodes CASSLGLAVDTGELFF.

This sequence joins TRBV5-1 and TRBJ2-2; D assignment may be TRBD1 or TRBD2 (5 bases each). This CDR3 region has 14 residues. Germline values: CDR1 SGHRS, CDR2 YFSETQ. V was clipped by 3 bases and J by 8 bases, with 14 bases between them. CDR3 region: CASSSGTAGGELFF. In DNA, the CDR3 is TGCGCCAGCAGCTCCGGGACGGCCGGGGGGGAGCTGTTTTTT.

In nucleotides, the CDR3 is TGTGCCAGCAGTGAAGCGCATCGCGGGGGGGTCTACGAGCAGTACTTC. Amino acid sequence: CASSEAHRGGVYEQYF. The chain links TRBV2 to TRBJ2-7, with 9 bases that match TRBD2. Germline V lookup: CDR1 SNHLY, CDR2 FYNNEI. Trimming cost V 0 bases and J 3 bases; bases outside gene matches: 6. CDR3 size: 16 residues.

The table lists this clonotype with many counts. This chain joins TRBV24-1 and TRBJ2-1, with TRBD2 identical over 13 bases. The trim removed 4 bases at V and 1 base at J, leaving 3 bases unmatched. The CDR3 is made up of 17 amino acids. The germline gives CDR1 KGHDR, CDR2 SFDVKD. This chain's CDR3 is CATSEGLAGRSYNEQFF. The CDR3 DNA reads TGTGCCACCAGTGAGGGACTAGCGGGGAGGTCCTACAATGAGCAGTTCTTC.

This clonotype was counted a few times. The rearrangement links TRBV28 to TRBJ2-1, with D uncertain. CDR1 is MDHEN and CDR2 is SYDVKM in the germline V gene. This CDR3 contains 15 residues. Trimming cost V 2 bases and J 4 bases, with 12 bases left between them. CDR3: CASSLTPGWYNEQFF. The CDR3 DNA is TGTGCCAGCAGTTTAACTCCCGGGTGGTACAATGAGCAGTTCTTC.

The V gene is TRBV7-3, the J gene TRBJ2-1; TRBD2 is a possible D gene (5 bases). Germline V lookup: CDR1 SGHTA, CDR2 FQGTGA. CDR3 length: 15 residues. With 3 bases removed from V and 8 bases from J, the gap between germline ends came to 17 bases. The CDR3 loop is CASSFRGNGCDEQFF. DNA for the CDR3: TGTGCCAGCAGCTTCCGGGGAAATGGCTGCGATGAGCAGTTCTTC.

This chain uses TRBV5-4 with TRBJ2-3; either TRBD1 or TRBD2 may supply D (5 bases each). From germline, CDR1 is SGHNT and CDR2 YYREEE (reference sequence). V was pared by 4 bases and J by 0 bases, with 12 bases between. This CDR3 region has 15 residues. This chain's CDR3 is CASSPSWGSTDTQYF. The CDR3 region has the DNA TGTGCCAGCAGCCCCTCATGGGGGAGCACAGATACGCAGTATTTT.

In its sample, this clonotype was seen a few times. The V call is TRBV7-2, the J call TRBJ2-3; TRBD2 matches 12 bases. V lost 1 base, J lost 6 bases, and 5 bases stayed unmatched. Germline V gene sequence: CDR1 SGHTA, CDR2 FQGNSA. The length of the CDR3 is 16 residues. CDR3 nucleotides: TGTGCCAGCAGCTTAGACCGGACTAGCGGGGTCGATACGCAGTATTTT. Encoded protein: CASSLDRTSGVDTQYF.